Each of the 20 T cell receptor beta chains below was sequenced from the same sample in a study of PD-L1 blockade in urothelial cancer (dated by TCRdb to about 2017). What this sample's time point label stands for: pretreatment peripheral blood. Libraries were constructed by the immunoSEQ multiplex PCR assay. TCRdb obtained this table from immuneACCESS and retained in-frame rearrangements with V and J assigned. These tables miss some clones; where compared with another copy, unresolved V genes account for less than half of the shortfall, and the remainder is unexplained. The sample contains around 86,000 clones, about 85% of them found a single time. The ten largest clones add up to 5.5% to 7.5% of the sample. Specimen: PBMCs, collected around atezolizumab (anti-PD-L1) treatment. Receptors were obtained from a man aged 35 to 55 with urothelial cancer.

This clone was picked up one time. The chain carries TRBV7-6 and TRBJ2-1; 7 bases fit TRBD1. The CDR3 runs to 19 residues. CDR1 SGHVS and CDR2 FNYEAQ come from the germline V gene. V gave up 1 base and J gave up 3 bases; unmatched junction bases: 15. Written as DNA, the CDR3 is TGTGCCAGCAGCTTAGTGACCACGACAGGGTCAACGTTCTACAATGAGCAGTTCTTC. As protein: CASSLVTTTGSTFYNEQFF.

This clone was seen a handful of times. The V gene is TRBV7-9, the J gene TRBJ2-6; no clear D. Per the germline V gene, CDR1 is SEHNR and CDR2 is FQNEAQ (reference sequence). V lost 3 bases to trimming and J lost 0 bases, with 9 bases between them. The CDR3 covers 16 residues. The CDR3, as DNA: TGTGCCAGCAGCTTTGGGCTAAGCTCTGGGGCCAACGTCCTGACTTTC. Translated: CASSFGLSSGANVLTF. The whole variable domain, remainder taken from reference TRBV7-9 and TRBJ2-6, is DTGVSQNPRHKITKRGQNVTFRCDPISEHNRLYWYRQTLGQGPEFLTYFQNEAQLEKSRLLSDRFSAERPKGSFSTLEIQRTEQGDSAMYLCASSFGLSSGANVLTFGAGSRLTVL.

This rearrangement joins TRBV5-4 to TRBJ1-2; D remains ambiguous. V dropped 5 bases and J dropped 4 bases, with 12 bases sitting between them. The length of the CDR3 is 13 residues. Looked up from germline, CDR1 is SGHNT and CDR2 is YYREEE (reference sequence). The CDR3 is CASSLEGFYGYTF. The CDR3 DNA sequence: TGTGCCAGCAGTCTGGAGGGCTTCTATGGCTACACCTTC.

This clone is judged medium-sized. Here the CDR3 DNA reads TGTGCCAGCAGCCCGACGCGGGTGCTCGGCTACACCTTC. The encoded protein is CASSPTRVLGYTF. The genes are TRBV6-5 and TRBJ1-2; the D is unclear. Trimming pared 6 bases from V and 8 bases from J, leaving 16 bases between. Germline V gene sequence: CDR1 MNHEY, CDR2 SVGAGI. CDR3 length equals 13 residues.

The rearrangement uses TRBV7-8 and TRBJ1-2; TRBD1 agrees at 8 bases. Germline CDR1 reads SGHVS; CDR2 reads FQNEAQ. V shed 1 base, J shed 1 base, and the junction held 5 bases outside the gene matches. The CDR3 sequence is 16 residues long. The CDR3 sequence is CASSLVMTGDNYGYTF. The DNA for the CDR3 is TGTGCCAGCAGCTTAGTAATGACAGGGGATAACTATGGCTACACCTTC.

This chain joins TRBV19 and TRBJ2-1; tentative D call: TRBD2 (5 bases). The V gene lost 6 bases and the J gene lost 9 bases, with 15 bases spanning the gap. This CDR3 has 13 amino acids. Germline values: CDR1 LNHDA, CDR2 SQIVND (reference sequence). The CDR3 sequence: CASSPRGPSEQFF. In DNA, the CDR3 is TGTGCCAGTAGCCCTCGGGGTCCAAGTGAGCAGTTCTTC.

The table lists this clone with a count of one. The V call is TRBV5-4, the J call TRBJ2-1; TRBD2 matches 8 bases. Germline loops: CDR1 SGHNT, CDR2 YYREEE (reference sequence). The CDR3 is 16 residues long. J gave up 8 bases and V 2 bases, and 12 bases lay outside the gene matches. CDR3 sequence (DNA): TGTGCCAGCAGCTTTCGCGGACTAGCTTCGAGCGATGAGCAGTTCTTC. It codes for CASSFRGLASSDEQFF.

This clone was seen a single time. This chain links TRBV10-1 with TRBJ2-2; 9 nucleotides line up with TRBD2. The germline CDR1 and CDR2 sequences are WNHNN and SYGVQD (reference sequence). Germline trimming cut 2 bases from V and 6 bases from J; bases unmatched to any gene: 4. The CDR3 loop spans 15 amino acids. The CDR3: CASSEIGGRAGELFF. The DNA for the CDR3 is TGCGCCAGCAGTGAGATTGGCGGGAGGGCCGGGGAGCTGTTTTTT.

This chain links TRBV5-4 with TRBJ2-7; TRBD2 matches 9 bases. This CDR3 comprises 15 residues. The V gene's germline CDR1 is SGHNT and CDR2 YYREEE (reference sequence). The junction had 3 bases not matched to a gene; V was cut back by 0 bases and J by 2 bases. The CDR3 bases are TGTGCCAGCAGCTTGGGGACTAGCGAAACCTACGAGCAGTACTTC. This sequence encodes CASSLGTSETYEQYF.

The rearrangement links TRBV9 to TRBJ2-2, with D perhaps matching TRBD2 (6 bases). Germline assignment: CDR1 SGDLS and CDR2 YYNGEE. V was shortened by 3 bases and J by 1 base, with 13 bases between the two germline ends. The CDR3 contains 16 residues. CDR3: CASSAHGRGNTGELFF. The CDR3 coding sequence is TGTGCCAGCAGCGCTCACGGGAGAGGGAACACCGGGGAGCTGTTTTTT.

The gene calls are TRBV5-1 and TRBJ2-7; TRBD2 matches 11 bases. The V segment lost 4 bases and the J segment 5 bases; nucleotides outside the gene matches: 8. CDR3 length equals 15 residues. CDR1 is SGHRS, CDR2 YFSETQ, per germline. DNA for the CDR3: TGCGCCAGCAGCAGGGGACTAGCGGTCCCGGACGAGCAGTACTTC. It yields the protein CASSRGLAVPDEQYF.

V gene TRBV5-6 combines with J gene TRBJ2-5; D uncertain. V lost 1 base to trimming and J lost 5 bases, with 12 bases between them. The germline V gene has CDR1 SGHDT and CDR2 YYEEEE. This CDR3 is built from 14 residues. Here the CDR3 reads CASSLPSSGETQYF. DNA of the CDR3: TGTGCCAGCAGCTTGCCAAGTTCCGGGGAGACCCAGTACTTC.

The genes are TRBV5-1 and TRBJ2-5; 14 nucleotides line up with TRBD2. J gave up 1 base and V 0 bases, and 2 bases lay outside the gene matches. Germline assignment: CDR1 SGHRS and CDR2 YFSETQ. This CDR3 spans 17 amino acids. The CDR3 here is CASSLGTSGRLQETQYF. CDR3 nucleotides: TGCGCCAGCAGCTTGGGGACTAGCGGGAGGCTCCAAGAGACCCAGTACTTC. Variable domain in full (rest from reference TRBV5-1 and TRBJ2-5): KAGVTQTPRYLIKTRGQQVTLSCSPISGHRSVSWYQQTPGQGLQFLFEYFSETQRNKGNFPGRFSGRQFSNSRSEMNVSTLELGDSALYLCASSLGTSGRLQETQYFGPGTRLLVL.

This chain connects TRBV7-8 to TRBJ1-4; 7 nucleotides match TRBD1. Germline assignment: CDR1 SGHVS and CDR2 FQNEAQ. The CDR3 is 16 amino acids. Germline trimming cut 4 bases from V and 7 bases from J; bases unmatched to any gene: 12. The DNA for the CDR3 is TGTGCCAGCAGCTCTCTACAGGGGAATGAGGGTGAAAAACTGTTTTTT. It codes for CASSSLQGNEGEKLFF.

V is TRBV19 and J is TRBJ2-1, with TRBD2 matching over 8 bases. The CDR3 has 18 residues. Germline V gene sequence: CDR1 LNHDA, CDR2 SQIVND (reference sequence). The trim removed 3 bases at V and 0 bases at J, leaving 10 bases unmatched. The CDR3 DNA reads TGTGCCAGTAGTATCGAAAAACTAGCGGTTCCCTCCTACAATGAGCAGTTCTTC. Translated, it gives CASSIEKLAVPSYNEQFF.

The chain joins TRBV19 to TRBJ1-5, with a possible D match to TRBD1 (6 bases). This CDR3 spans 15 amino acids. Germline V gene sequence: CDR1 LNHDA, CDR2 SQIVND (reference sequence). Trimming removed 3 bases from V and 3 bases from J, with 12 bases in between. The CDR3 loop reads CASSMGGAPNQPQHF. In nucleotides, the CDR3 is TGTGCCAGTAGTATGGGGGGGGCCCCCAATCAGCCCCAGCATTTT.

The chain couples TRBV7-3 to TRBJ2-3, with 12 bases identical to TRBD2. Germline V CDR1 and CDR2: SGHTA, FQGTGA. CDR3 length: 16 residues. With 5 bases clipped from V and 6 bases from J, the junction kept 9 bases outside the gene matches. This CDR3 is CASSPRLAGAGDTQYF. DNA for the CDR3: TGTGCCAGCAGCCCCCGACTAGCGGGAGCGGGGGATACGCAGTATTTT. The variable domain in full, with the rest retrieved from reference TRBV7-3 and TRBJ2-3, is GAGVSQTPSNKVTEKGKYVELRCDPISGHTALYWYRQSLGQGPEFLIYFQGTGAADDSGLPNDRFFAVRPEGSVSTLKIQRTERGDSAVYLCASSPRLAGAGDTQYFGPGTRLTVL.

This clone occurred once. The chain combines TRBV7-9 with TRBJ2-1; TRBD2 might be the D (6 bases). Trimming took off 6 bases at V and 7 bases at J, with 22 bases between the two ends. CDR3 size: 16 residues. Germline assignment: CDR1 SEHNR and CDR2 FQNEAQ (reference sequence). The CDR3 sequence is CASRPIGLAAGNEQFF. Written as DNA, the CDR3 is TGTGCCAGCAGGCCGATAGGACTTGCTGCGGGGAATGAGCAGTTCTTC.

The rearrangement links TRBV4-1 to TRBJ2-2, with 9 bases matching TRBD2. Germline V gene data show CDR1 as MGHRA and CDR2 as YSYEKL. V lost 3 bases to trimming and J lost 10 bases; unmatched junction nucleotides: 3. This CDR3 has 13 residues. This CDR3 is CASSHRLAEELFF. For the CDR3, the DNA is TGCGCCAGCAGCCACAGACTAGCGGAGGAGCTGTTTTTT.

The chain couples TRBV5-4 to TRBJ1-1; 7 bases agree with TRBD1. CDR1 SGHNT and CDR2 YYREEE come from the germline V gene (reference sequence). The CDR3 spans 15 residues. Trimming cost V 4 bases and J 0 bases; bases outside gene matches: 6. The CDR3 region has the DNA TGTGCCAGCAGCGCCCCCGGGACAGTGAACACTGAAGCTTTCTTT. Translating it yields CASSAPGTVNTEAFF.